The 18 T cell receptor beta chains below come from one sample, sequenced in a study of early T cells in non-severe SARS-CoV-2 infection. From the 5' RACE reads, TCRdb called clonotypes with MiXCR, one entry per CDR3 protein. The sample includes about 18,000 distinct CDR3 sequences, under 7.5% of them seen just once. Sequencing used whole blood. Every receptor here comes from an adult who was a healthcare worker with PCR-confirmed SARS-CoV-2 infection or an uninfected control (not recorded which).

This clonotype was recorded many times. The chain links TRBV9 to TRBJ2-5; 8 bases agree with TRBD2. Per germline, CDR1 SGDLS and CDR2 YYNGEE. J gave up 3 bases and V 1 base, and 8 bases lay outside the gene matches. CDR3 length: 16 residues. CDR3 region: CASSVSAGGHEETQYF. The CDR3 coding sequence is TGTGCCAGCAGCGTATCGGCGGGAGGTCACGAAGAGACCCAGTACTTC.

In this sample, this clonotype is medium-sized. V gene TRBV20-1 combines with J gene TRBJ2-5; 7 nucleotides agree with TRBD2. CDR1 DFQATT and CDR2 SNEGSKA come from the germline V gene (reference sequence). V shed 6 bases, J shed 2 bases, and the junction held 3 bases outside the gene matches. This CDR3 has 12 residues. The CDR3 is CSATLAQETQYF. DNA of the CDR3: TGCAGTGCCACACTAGCGCAAGAGACCCAGTACTTC.

The V and J genes are TRBV19 and TRBJ1-5, with D perhaps TRBD1 (6 bases). The V end lost 4 bases, the J end lost 4 bases, and 20 bases lay between the germline ends. Germline V gene lookup returns CDR1 LNHDA and CDR2 SQIVND (reference sequence). The CDR3 covers 17 residues. CDR3 sequence reads: CASSKEQGLGSNQPQHF. The CDR3 DNA sequence: TGTGCCAGTAGTAAAGAACAGGGATTGGGCTCAAATCAGCCCCAGCATTTT.

This clonotype was seen ten or more times. The chain employs TRBV30 and TRBJ2-1, with D unresolved. Germline V CDR1 and CDR2: GTSNPN, SVGIG (reference sequence). V was shortened by 0 bases and J by 9 bases, with 6 bases between the two germline ends. This CDR3 spans 11 amino acids. The DNA of the CDR3 is TGTGCCTGGAGTGTACTCGCTGAGCAGTTCTTC. The encoded protein is CAWSVLAEQFF. Full variable domain (remainder filled in from reference TRBV30 and TRBJ2-1): SQTIHQWPATLVQPVGSPLSLECTVEGTSNPNLYWYRQAAGRGLQLLFYSVGIGQISSEVPQNLSASRPQDRQFILSSKKLLLSDSGFYLCAWSVLAEQFFGPGTRLTVL.

J is TRBJ1-1 and V is TRBV5-1; 8 nucleotides align to TRBD1. Germline CDR1 SGHRS, CDR2 YFSETQ. The CDR3 is made up of 14 amino acids. V shed 4 bases and J 5 bases; nucleotides not matched to a gene: 7. The CDR3 region is CASSMQGAATEAFF. In DNA form, the CDR3 reads TGCGCCAGCAGCATGCAGGGGGCGGCTACTGAAGCTTTCTTT.

The rearrangement links TRBV27 to TRBJ2-2; D is ambiguous. Trimming left V 6 bases short and J 2 bases short, with 4 bases between. This CDR3 is built from 12 residues. Germline V gene sequence: CDR1 MNHEY, CDR2 SMNVEV (reference sequence). The CDR3 DNA follows: TGTGCCAGCAGCCCAAACACCGGGGAGCTGTTTTTT. This translates into CASSPNTGELFF.

The chain recombines TRBV5-1 with TRBJ1-1; 7 nucleotides match TRBD1. The germline CDR1 and CDR2 sequences are SGHRS and YFSETQ. V shed 4 bases and J 5 bases; nucleotides not matched to a gene: 8. This CDR3 contains 14 residues. CDR3: CASSLGQGETEAFF. The CDR3 bases are TGCGCCAGCAGCCTGGGGCAGGGGGAAACTGAAGCTTTCTTT. Variable domain in full (rest from reference TRBV5-1 and TRBJ1-1): KAGVTQTPRYLIKTRGQQVTLSCSPISGHRSVSWYQQTPGQGLQFLFEYFSETQRNKGNFPGRFSGRQFSNSRSEMNVSTLELGDSALYLCASSLGQGETEAFFGQGTRLTVV.

The table lists this clonotype with many counts. V usage is TRBV6-5 and J usage is TRBJ1-4, with D uncertain. Trimming shortened V by 0 bases and J by 7 bases, and 12 bases separated the two germline ends. The CDR3 covers 15 residues. Germline CDR1 and CDR2: MNHEY and SVGAGI. The CDR3: CASSYSPGSGEKLFF. CDR3 DNA sequence: TGTGCCAGCAGTTACTCTCCCGGGTCGGGTGAAAAACTGTTTTTT.

The CDR3 nucleotides are TGCAGTGCTAGGTCCTCTGGGGGGGTTTGGGCCGAGCAGTACTTC. Amino acid sequence: CSARSSGGVWAEQYF. This chain links TRBV20-1 with TRBJ2-7; 7 bases map to TRBD2. Per the germline V gene, CDR1 is DFQATT and CDR2 is SNEGSKA (reference sequence). The V segment lost 3 bases and the J segment 6 bases; nucleotides outside the gene matches: 14. The CDR3 is 15 residues long.

In this sample, this clonotype turned up many times. The rearrangement links TRBV15 to TRBJ2-1; 12 positions agree with TRBD2. This CDR3 has 17 residues. Germline assignment: CDR1 LNHNV and CDR2 YYDKDF (reference sequence). The V segment lost 1 base and the J segment 3 bases; nucleotides outside the gene matches: 4. The CDR3 region has the DNA TGTGCCACCAGCAGAGGACTAGCGGGAGAGAACTACAATGAGCAGTTCTTC. It encodes CATSRGLAGENYNEQFF.

This clonotype is deemed medium-sized. This sequence joins TRBV20-1 and TRBJ2-2; D is perhaps TRBD2 (6 bases). The CDR3 covers 14 residues. Trimming removed 5 bases at V and 6 bases at J, with 16 bases between. Germline CDR1 is DFQATT and CDR2 is SNEGSKA (reference sequence). The CDR3: CSAHAAGWSGELFF. The CDR3 coding sequence is TGCAGTGCTCACGCCGCGGGATGGTCCGGGGAGCTGTTTTTT.

Many counts were recorded for this clonotype. The chain recombines TRBV29-1 with TRBJ2-1; 8 positions match TRBD2. After removal of 2 bases from V and 3 bases from J, the junction contained 6 bases not matched to a gene. The CDR3 loop spans 15 amino acids. Germline V CDR1 and CDR2: SQVTM, ANQGSEA. The CDR3 protein is CSVEIDSGIYNEQFF. The CDR3 DNA reads TGCAGCGTTGAAATAGATAGCGGGATCTACAATGAGCAGTTCTTC.

This clonotype was counted a few times. The gene calls are TRBV2 and TRBJ1-2, with D unclear. The CDR3 is 14 residues long. The germline gives CDR1 SNHLY, CDR2 FYNNEI. The V gene lost 1 base and the J gene lost 3 bases, with 9 bases spanning the gap. CDR3 sequence (DNA): TGTGCCAGCAGTGAAGGTCCAGAAGACTATGGCTACACCTTC. It encodes CASSEGPEDYGYTF.

The chain is built from TRBV12-3 or TRBV12-4 and TRBJ1-1, with D possibly matching TRBD1 (6 bases). The CDR3 covers 17 residues. Between the trimmed V and J ends, which lost 5 bases and 0 bases, there was a span of 19 bases. Written as DNA, the CDR3 is TGTGCCAGCAGTCGCTTATGGGAACAGGGATTGAACACTGAAGCTTTCTTT. Protein product: CASSRLWEQGLNTEAFF.

This clonotype was recorded at least ten times. The J gene is TRBJ2-3, the V gene TRBV27; D unresolved. The CDR3 has 13 residues. Germline V gene data show CDR1 as MNHEY and CDR2 as SMNVEV (reference sequence). Trimming shortened V by 5 bases and J by 2 bases, and 8 bases separated the two germline ends. Here the CDR3 DNA reads TGTGCCAGCAGTCCACCCGTCACAGATACGCAGTATTTT. It codes for CASSPPVTDTQYF.

This clonotype has just a few counts. The genes are TRBV28 and TRBJ2-7; D uncertain. The germline CDR1 and CDR2 sequences are MDHEN and SYDVKM. This CDR3 is 13 amino acids long. Trimming took 8 bases from V and 0 from J, leaving 11 bases between them. As DNA, the CDR3 is TGTGCCAGCGCACCGGCCGACTCCTACGAGCAGTACTTC. Its protein product is CASAPADSYEQYF.

This clonotype was found a few times. The J gene is TRBJ2-3, the V gene TRBV5-1; 16 nucleotides align to TRBD2. V lost 4 bases, J lost 4 bases, and 9 bases stayed unmatched. Germline CDR1 and CDR2: SGHRS and YFSETQ. CDR3 length: 18 residues. The CDR3 coding sequence is TGCGCCAGCAGCCGGGGACTAGCGGGAGGGCCTGTAGCAGATACGCAGTATTTT. Translated: CASSRGLAGGPVADTQYF.

This clonotype was found many times. In nucleotides, the CDR3 is TGTGCCAGCGGGGGAACCCACAATGAGCAGTTCTTC. Translation: CASGGTHNEQFF. The chain has TRBV7-3 and TRBJ2-1, with D perhaps assigned TRBD1 or TRBD2 (5 bases each). Looked up from germline, CDR1 is SGHTA and CDR2 is FQGTGA. V was clipped by 8 bases and J by 5 bases, with 10 bases between them. The CDR3 length is 12 residues.